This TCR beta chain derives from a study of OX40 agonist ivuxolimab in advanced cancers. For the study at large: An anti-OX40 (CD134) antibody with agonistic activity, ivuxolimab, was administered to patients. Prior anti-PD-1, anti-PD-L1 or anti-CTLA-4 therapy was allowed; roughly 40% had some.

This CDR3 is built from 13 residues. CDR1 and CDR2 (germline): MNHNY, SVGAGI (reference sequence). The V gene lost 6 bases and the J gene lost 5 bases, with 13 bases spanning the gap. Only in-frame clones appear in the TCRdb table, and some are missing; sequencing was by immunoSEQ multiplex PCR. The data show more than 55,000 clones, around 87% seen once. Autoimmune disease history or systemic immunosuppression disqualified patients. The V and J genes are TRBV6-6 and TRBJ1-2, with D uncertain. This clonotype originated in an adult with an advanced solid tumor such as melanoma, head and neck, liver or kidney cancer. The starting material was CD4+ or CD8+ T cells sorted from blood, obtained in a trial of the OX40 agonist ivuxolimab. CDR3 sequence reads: CASRPQQNYGYTF. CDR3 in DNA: TGTGCCAGCAGGCCGCAACAAAATTATGGCTACACCTTC.